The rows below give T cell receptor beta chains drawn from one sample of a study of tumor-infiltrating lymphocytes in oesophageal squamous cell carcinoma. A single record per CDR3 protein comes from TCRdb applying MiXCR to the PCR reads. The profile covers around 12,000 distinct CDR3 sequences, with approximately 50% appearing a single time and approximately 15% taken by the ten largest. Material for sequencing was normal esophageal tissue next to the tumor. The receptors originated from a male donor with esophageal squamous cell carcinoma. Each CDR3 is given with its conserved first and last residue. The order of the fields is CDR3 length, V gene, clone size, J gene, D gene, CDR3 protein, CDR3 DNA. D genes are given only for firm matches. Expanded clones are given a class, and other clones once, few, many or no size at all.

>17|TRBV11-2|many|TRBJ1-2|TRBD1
CASSLAGGQGIYYGYTF
TGTGCCAGCAGCTTAGCTGGGGGACAGGGGATATACTATGGCTACACCTTC
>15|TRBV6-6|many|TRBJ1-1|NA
CASSYSRGRGTEAFF
TGTGCCAGCAGTTACTCGCGGGGTAGGGGTACTGAAGCTTTCTTT
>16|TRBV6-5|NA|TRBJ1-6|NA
CASSRELGRKFLPLHF
TGTGCCAGCAGCCGCGAACTGGGACGGAAATTTTTGCCCCTCCACTTT
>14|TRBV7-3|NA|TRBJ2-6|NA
CASSAISGANVLTF
TGTGCCAGCAGCGCTATCTCTGGGGCCAACGTCCTGACTTTC
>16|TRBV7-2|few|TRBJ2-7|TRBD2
CASSLGAGVRSYEQYF
TGTGCCAGCAGCTTAGGGGCGGGAGTTCGGTCCTACGAGCAGTACTTC
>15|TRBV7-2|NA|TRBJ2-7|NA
CASSPTTGLGYEQYF
TGTGCCAGCAGCCCAACCACAGGGTTGGGCTACGAGCAGTACTTC
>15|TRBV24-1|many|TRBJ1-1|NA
CATSDSRRDNTEAFF
TGTGCCACCAGTGATTCTAGACGGGATAACACTGAAGCTTTCTTT
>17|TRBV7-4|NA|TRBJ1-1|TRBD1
CASSLGTGGGINTEAFF
TGTGCCAGCAGCCTGGGGACAGGGGGAGGAATAAACACTGAAGCTTTCTTT
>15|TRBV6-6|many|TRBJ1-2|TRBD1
CASSRDRVGDYGYTF
TGTGCCAGCAGCCGAGACAGGGTTGGCGACTATGGCTACACCTTC
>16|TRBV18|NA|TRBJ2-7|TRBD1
CASSPLDGQGAYEQYF
TGTGCCAGCTCACCATTGGATGGACAGGGTGCCTACGAGCAGTACTTC
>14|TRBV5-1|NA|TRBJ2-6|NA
CASNLGTGANVLTF
TGCGCCAGCAACTTGGGGACTGGGGCCAACGTCCTGACTTTC
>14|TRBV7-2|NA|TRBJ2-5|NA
CASTQSRGQETQYF
TGTGCCAGCACCCAAAGTAGAGGCCAAGAGACCCAGTACTTC
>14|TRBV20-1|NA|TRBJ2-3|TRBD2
CSALAGGFADTQYF
TGCAGTGCTTTAGCGGGAGGGTTTGCAGATACGCAGTATTTT
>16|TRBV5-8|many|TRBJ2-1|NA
CASSLEGTASYNEQFF
TGTGCCAGCAGCCTGGAGGGGACAGCCTCCTACAATGAGCAGTTCTTC
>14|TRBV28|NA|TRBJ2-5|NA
CASSLWGGEETQYF
TGTGCCAGCAGTTTATGGGGCGGGGAGGAGACCCAGTACTTC
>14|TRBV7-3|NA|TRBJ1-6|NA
CASSRDGYNSPLHF
TGTGCCAGCAGCCGGGACGGTTATAATTCACCCCTCCACTTT
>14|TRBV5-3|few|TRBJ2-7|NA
CASSLVGRGHEQYF
TGTGCCAGCAGCTTAGTGGGCAGGGGCCACGAGCAGTACTTC